Detailed here is one T cell receptor beta chain. This sample was taken from a study of blood T cells in healthy people across ages. Study as a whole: Template switching recovered approximately one barcoded beta molecule for every two T cells.

V lost 3 bases and J lost 5; bases outside the gene matches: 3. The CDR3 consists of 13 residues. The germline gives CDR1 LNHNV, CDR2 YYDKDF (reference sequence). A J-beta primer mix and a sample-barcoded 5' primer were used in a second PCR of about 6 to 12 cycles. Researchers report that a template-switch adaptor with 12 random nucleotides tagged each cDNA molecule. TCRdb used MiXCR to reprocess the 5' RACE reads, holding one entry per CDR3 protein. The sample includes 1.5 million to 2 million distinct CDR3 sequences, approximately 30% of them seen just once. The sample taken for sequencing was blood. The chain recombines TRBV15 with TRBJ1-1; 7 nucleotides line up with TRBD1. The clonotype comes from a woman aged 25-40 years in good health. In nucleotides, the CDR3 is TGTGCCACCAGCAGCCACAGGGGAACTGAAGCTTTCTTT. Its protein is CATSSHRGTEAFF.